The 14 T cell receptor beta chains below come from one sample, sequenced in a study of cytomegalovirus exposure and HLA in healthy donors. Use of 60 Vbeta and 13 Jbeta primers characterized the PCR. Sequenced by immunoSEQ multiplex PCR; TCRdb stores in-frame clones only, minus some. The sample includes about 130,000 clones. The source material was PBMCs. The receptors were sampled from a woman aged 60-75 years in good health and CMV-seronegative.

This chain uses TRBV6-1 with TRBJ1-1; D is uncertain. Trimming removed 3 bases at V and 3 bases at J, with 11 bases between. CDR1 MNHNS and CDR2 SASEGT come from the germline V gene. This CDR3 region has 14 residues. CDR3 bases: TGTGCCAGCAGTGAGCGAGGCCCCCACACTGAAGCTTTCTTT. This translates into CASSERGPHTEAFF.

The V and J genes are TRBV7-9 and TRBJ1-1; 9 nucleotides line up with TRBD1. The junction had 2 bases not matched to a gene; V was cut back by 4 bases and J by 5 bases. CDR1 is SEHNR and CDR2 is FQNEAQ in the germline V gene (reference sequence). The CDR3 covers 13 residues. CDR3 in DNA: TGTGCCAGCAGCTACAGGGGGCGGACTGAAGCTTTCTTT. Protein product: CASSYRGRTEAFF.

The chain links TRBV5-6 to TRBJ1-4; D gene unclear. V lost 3 bases and J lost 3, with 9 bases in between. This CDR3 spans 14 amino acids. CDR1 and CDR2 (germline): SGHDT, YYEEEE. The CDR3 reads CASSSLNPNEKLFF. Here the CDR3 DNA reads TGTGCCAGCAGCTCACTTAATCCTAATGAAAAACTGTTTTTT.

The V and J genes are TRBV7-6 and TRBJ2-7; D not certain. The germline CDR1 and CDR2 sequences are SGHVS and FNYEAQ. Trimming removed 5 bases from V and 2 bases from J, with 10 bases in between. This CDR3 has 13 amino acids. The DNA for the CDR3 is TGTGCCAGCAGCCGAACCAGGACCTACGAGCAGTACTTC. This encodes CASSRTRTYEQYF.

The V gene is TRBV19, the J gene TRBJ2-7, with D possibly matching TRBD2 (5 bases). Germline lookup yields CDR1 LNHDA and CDR2 SQIVND (reference sequence). This CDR3 spans 15 amino acids. Trimming removed 1 base at V and 3 bases at J, with 13 bases between. Written as DNA, the CDR3 is TGTGCCAGTAGTATAGGGTACGGGGTTGTCTACGAGCAGTACTTC. This gives the protein CASSIGYGVVYEQYF.

The chain is built from TRBV28 and TRBJ1-2; 8 bases align to TRBD1. Germline loops: CDR1 MDHEN, CDR2 SYDVKM. Trimming took 4 bases from V and 5 from J; bases not matched to a gene: 3. The CDR3 is 13 residues long. As DNA, the CDR3 is TGTGCCAGCAGTTACGACAGGGGTTATGGCTACACCTTC. Its translation is CASSYDRGYGYTF.

This chain joins TRBV5-4 and TRBJ1-2, with D perhaps TRBD1 (6 bases). CDR1 and CDR2 (germline): SGHNT, YYREEE (reference sequence). There are 15 residues in the CDR3. Trimming stripped 4 bases from V and 4 bases from J, with 17 bases between. This CDR3 is CASSLITTGLYGYTF. The CDR3 DNA reads as TGTGCCAGCAGCCTTATTACGACAGGACTCTATGGCTACACCTTC. Using reference TRBV5-4 and TRBJ1-2 for the parts outside the CDR3, the full variable domain is ETGVTQSPTHLIKTRGQQVTLRCSSQSGHNTVSWYQQALGQGPQFIFQYYREEENGRGNFPPRFSGLQFPNYSSELNVNALELDDSALYLCASSLITTGLYGYTFGSGTRLTVV.

The V call is TRBV6-1, the J call TRBJ1-4; D is undetermined. This CDR3 is built from 15 residues. Trimming removed 0 bases at V and 4 bases at J, with 9 bases between. Germline-derived CDR1 and CDR2 are MNHNS and SASEGT. The CDR3, as DNA: TGTGCCAGCAGTGAAGCTGGGCCGATTAATGAAAAACTGTTTTTT. Its translation is CASSEAGPINEKLFF.

V gene TRBV5-1 combines with J gene TRBJ2-7; TRBD1 matches at 11 bases. Germline-derived CDR1 and CDR2 are SGHRS and YFSETQ. This CDR3 has 15 residues. J lost 2 bases, V lost 4 bases, and 5 bases had no gene match. This CDR3 is CASSPGTGGPYEQYF. CDR3 nucleotide sequence: TGCGCCAGCAGCCCCGGGACAGGGGGTCCCTACGAGCAGTACTTC.

As for this clone: Other DNA sequences from this sample encode an identical CDR3 as well. This chain joins TRBV10-3 and TRBJ1-3, with D possibly matching TRBD1 (5 bases). V was trimmed by 6 bases and J by 2 bases, leaving 14 bases between them. The CDR3 sequence is 15 residues long. CDR1 is ENHRY, CDR2 SYGVKD, per germline. The CDR3 reads CAISPAGQTGNTIYF. The CDR3 nucleotides read TGTGCCATCAGCCCGGCAGGGCAGACTGGAAACACCATATATTTT.

The chain uses TRBV28 and TRBJ2-7, with D possibly matching TRBD1 (5 bases). The CDR3 runs to 15 residues. Germline V CDR1 and CDR2: MDHEN, SYDVKM. V was clipped by 5 bases and J by 3 bases, with 17 bases between them. CDR3 DNA: TGTGCCAGCAGTATGAAAGGGGTGCTTGACTACGAGCAGTACTTC. This translates into CASSMKGVLDYEQYF.

This rearrangement joins TRBV18 to TRBJ2-7, with D possibly being TRBD1 (5 bases). Germline V gene sequence: CDR1 KGHSH, CDR2 LQKENI. The V end lost 1 base, the J end lost 3 bases, and 10 bases lay between the germline ends. This CDR3 comprises 14 residues. CDR3 in amino acids: CASSPREDSYEQYF. The CDR3 DNA follows: TGTGCCAGCTCACCACGGGAAGACAGCTACGAGCAGTACTTC.

This chain joins TRBV18 and TRBJ1-5; a possible D gene is TRBD1 (6 bases). CDR1 is KGHSH and CDR2 is LQKENI in the germline V gene. V gave up 2 bases and J gave up 0 bases, with 11 bases separating them. The CDR3 has 16 amino acids. The CDR3 DNA reads as TGTGCCAGCTCACCAAGGGCAGGGGATAGCAATCAGCCCCAGCATTTT. Protein product: CASSPRAGDSNQPQHF.

The chain recombines TRBV29-1 with TRBJ2-3; D is unresolved. The V gene lost 0 bases and the J gene lost 4 bases, with 5 bases spanning the gap. The CDR3 loop spans 12 amino acids. Germline V gene sequence: CDR1 SQVTM, CDR2 ANQGSEA. DNA of the CDR3: TGCAGCGTTGAAGATCCGTCAGATACGCAGTATTTT. This sequence encodes CSVEDPSDTQYF.